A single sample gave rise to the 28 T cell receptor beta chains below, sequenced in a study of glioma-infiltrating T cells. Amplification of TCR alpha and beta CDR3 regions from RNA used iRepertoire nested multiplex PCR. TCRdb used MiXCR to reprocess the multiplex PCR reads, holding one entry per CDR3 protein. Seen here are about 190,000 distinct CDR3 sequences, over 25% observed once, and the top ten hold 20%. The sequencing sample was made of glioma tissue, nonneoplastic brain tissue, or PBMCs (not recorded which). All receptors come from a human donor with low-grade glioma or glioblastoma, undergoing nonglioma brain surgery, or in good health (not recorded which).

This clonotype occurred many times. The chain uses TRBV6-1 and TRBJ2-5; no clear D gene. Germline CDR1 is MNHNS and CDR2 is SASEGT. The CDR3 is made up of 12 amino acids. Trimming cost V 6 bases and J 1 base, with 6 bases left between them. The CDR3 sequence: CASRASQETQYF. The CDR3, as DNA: TGTGCCAGCAGGGCCTCCCAAGAGACCCAGTACTTC.

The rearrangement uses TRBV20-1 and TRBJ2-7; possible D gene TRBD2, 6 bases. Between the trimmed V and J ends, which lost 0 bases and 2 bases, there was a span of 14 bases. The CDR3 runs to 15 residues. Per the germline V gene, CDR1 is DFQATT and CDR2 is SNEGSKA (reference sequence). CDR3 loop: CSARDGQGLTYEQYF. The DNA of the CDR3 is TGCAGTGCTAGAGATGGCCAGGGACTGACCTACGAGCAGTACTTC.

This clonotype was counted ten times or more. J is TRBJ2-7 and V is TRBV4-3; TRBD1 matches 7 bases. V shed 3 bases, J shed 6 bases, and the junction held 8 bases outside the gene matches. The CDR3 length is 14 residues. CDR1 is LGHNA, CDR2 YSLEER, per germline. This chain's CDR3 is CASSHGRDSVEQYF. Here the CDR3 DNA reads TGCGCCAGCAGCCACGGTCGGGACAGTGTCGAGCAGTACTTC.

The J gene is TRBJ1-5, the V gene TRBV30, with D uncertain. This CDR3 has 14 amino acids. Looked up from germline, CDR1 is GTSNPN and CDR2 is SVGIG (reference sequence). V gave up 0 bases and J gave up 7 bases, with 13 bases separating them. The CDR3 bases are TGTGCCTGGAGTGTAGGGCCGGGGAACCAGCCCCAGCATTTT. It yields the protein CAWSVGPGNQPQHF.

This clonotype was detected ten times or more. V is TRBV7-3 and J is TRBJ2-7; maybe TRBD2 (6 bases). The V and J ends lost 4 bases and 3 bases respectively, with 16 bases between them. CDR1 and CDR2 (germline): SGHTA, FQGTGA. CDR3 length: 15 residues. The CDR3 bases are TGTGCCAGCAGCTGGCGGGACTCTGTCGACTACGAGCAGTACTTC. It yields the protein CASSWRDSVDYEQYF. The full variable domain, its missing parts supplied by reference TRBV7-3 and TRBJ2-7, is GAGVSQTPSNKVTEKGKYVELRCDPISGHTALYWYRQSLGQGPEFLIYFQGTGAADDSGLPNDRFFAVRPEGSVSTLKIQRTERGDSAVYLCASSWRDSVDYEQYFGPGTRLTVT.

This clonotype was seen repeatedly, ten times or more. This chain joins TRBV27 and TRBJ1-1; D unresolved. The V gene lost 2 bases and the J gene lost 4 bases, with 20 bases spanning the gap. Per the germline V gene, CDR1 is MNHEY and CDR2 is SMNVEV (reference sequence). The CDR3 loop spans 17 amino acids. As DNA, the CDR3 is TGTGCCAGCAGTTTAAAGGGAGCTCGGGCCGGTGGCACTGAAGCTTTCTTT. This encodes CASSLKGARAGGTEAFF.

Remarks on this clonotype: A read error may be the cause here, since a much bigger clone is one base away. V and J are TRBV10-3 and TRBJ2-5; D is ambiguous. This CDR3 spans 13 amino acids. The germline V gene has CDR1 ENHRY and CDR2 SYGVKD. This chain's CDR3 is CAASRGIQETHYF. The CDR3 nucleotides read TGTGCCGCATCCCGCGGCATCCAAGAGACCCATTACTTC.

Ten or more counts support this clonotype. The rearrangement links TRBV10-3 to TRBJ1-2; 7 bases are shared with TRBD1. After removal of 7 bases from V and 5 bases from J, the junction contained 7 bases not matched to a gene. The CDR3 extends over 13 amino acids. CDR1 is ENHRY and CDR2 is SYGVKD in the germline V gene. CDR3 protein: CAITFQTGYGYTF. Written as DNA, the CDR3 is TGTGCCATCACCTTTCAGACAGGGTATGGCTACACCTTC.

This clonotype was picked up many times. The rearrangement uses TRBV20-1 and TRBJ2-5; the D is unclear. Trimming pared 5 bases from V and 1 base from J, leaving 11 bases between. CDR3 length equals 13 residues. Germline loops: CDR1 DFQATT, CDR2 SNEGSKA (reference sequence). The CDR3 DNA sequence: TGCAGTGCTCTCACAGAAATCCAAGAGACCCAGTACTTC. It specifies CSALTEIQETQYF.

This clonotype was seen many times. CDR3 sequence reads: CASSYLGSYEQYF. Here the CDR3 DNA reads TGTGCCAGCAGTTACTTGGGTAGCTACGAGCAGTACTTC. The chain combines TRBV6-5 with TRBJ2-7; D is ambiguous. The V gene's germline CDR1 is MNHEY and CDR2 SVGAGI. V lost 1 base, J lost 3 bases, and 7 bases lay in between. This CDR3 comprises 13 residues.

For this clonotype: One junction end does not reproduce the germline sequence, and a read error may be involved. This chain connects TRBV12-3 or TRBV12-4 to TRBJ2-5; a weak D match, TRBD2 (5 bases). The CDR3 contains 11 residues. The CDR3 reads CASNIGETRYF. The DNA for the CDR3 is TGTGCCAGCAACATCGGGGAGACCCGGTACTTC.

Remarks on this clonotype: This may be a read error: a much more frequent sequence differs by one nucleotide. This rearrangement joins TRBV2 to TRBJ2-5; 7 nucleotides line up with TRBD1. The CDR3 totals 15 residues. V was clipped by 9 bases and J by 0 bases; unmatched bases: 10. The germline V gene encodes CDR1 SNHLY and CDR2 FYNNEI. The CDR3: CARRLQGLYQETQYF. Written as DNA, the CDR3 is TGTGCCAGAAGGCTACAGGGGCTTTACCAAGAGACCCAGTACTTC.

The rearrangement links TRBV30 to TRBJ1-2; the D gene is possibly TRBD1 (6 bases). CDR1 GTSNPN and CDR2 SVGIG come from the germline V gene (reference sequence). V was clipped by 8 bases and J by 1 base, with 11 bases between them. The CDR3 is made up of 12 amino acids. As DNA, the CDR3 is TGTGCCGGAGGGGGGGATAACTATGGCTACACCTTC. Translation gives CAGGGDNYGYTF.

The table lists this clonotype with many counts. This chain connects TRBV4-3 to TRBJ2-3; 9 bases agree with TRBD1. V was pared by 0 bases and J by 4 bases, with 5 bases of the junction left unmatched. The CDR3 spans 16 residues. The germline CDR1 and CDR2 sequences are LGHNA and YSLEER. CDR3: CASSQDPTGGADTQYF. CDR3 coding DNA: TGCGCCAGCAGCCAAGATCCCACAGGGGGCGCAGATACGCAGTATTTT.

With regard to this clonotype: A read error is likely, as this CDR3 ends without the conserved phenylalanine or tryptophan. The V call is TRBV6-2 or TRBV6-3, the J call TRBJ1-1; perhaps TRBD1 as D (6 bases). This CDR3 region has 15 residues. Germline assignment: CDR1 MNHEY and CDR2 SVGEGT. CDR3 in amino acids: CASREHRDGNTKAFL. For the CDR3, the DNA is TGTGCCAGCAGAGAACACAGGGACGGGAACACTAAAGCTTTCCTT.

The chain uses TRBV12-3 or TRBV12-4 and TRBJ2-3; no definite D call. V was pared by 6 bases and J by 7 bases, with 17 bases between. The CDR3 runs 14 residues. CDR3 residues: CASSPGLKTNTQYF. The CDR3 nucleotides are TGTGCCAGCAGCCCCGGGCTAAAGACAAATACGCAGTATTTT.

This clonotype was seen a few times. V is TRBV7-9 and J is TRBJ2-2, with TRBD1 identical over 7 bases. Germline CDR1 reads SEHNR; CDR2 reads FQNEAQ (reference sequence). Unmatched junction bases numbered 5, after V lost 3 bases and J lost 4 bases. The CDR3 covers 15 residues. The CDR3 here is CASSFGTASTGELFF. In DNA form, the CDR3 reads TGTGCCAGCAGCTTCGGGACAGCTAGCACCGGGGAGCTGTTTTTT.

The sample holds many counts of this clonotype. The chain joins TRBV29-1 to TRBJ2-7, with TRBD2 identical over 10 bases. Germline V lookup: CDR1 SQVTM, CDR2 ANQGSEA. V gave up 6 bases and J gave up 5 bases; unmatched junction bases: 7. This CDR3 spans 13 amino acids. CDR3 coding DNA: TGCAGCGTCCTAGCGGGAGTTGTAGACGAGCAGTACTTC. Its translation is CSVLAGVVDEQYF.

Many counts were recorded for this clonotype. The CDR3 nucleotides read TGTGCCAGCAGTCACAGCGGGAGGTTGGAAGAGACCCAGTACTTC. This encodes CASSHSGRLEETQYF. The chain employs TRBV27 and TRBJ2-5; 9 bases are shared with TRBD2. In germline, CDR1 is MNHEY, CDR2 SMNVEV (reference sequence). V shed 5 bases, J shed 3 bases, and the junction held 7 bases outside the gene matches. The CDR3 runs to 15 residues.

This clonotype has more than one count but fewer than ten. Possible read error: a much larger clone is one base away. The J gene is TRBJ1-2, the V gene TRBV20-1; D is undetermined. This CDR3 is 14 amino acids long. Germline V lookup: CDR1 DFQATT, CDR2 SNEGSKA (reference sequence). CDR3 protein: CSARDATETYGHTF. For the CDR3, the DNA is TGCAGTGCTAGAGATGCGACGGAGACCTATGGCCACACCTTC.

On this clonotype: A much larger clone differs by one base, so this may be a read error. The DNA for the CDR3 is TGTGCCAGCAGACAAGGGGAAGACAGGGCAGAGACCCAGTACTTC. Translated: CASRQGEDRAETQYF. The gene calls are TRBV4-2 and TRBJ2-5; 7 nucleotides match TRBD1. From germline, CDR1 is LGHNA and CDR2 YNFKEQ. The CDR3 length is 15 residues.

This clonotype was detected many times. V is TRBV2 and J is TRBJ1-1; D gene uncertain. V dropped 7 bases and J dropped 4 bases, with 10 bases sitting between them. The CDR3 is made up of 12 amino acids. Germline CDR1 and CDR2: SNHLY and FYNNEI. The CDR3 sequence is CASKRMGTEAFF. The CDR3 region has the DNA TGTGCCAGCAAGAGAATGGGCACTGAAGCTTTCTTT.

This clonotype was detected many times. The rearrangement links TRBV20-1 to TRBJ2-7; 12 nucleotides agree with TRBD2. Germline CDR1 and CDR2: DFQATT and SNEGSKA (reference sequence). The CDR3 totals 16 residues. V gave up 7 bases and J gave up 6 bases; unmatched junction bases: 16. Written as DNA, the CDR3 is TGCAGTGTACCGGGACTAGCGGGCCCGAGTGCTCTCGAGCAGTACTTC. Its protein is CSVPGLAGPSALEQYF.

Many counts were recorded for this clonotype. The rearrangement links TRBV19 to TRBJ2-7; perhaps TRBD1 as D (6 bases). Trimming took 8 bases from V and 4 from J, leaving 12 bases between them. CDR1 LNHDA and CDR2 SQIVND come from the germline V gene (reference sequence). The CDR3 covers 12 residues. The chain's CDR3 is CASARQGYEQYF. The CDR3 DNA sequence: TGTGCCAGTGCGCGTCAGGGGTACGAGCAGTACTTC.

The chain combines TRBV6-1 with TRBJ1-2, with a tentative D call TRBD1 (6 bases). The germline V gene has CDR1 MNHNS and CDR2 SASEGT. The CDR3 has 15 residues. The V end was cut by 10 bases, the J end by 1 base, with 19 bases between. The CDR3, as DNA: TGTGCCATCAGAGAGCTCAGGGGCGGTAACTATGGCTACACCTTC. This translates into CAIRELRGGNYGYTF.

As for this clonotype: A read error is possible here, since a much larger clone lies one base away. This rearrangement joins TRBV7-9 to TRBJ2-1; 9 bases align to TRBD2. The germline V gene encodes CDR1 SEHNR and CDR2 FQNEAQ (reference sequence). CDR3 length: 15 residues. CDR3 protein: CASRLGGRADNEQFF. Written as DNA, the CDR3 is TGTGCCAGCAGATTAGGCGGGAGGGCGGACAATGAGCAGTTCTTC.

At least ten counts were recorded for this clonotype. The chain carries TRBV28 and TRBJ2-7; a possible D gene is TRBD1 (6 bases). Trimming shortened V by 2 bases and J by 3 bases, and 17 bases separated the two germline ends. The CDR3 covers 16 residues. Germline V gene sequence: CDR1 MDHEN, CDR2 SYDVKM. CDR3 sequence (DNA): TGTGCCAGCAGTTTAAGGTTCGGGACATTCCTCTACGAGCAGTACTTC. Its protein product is CASSLRFGTFLYEQYF. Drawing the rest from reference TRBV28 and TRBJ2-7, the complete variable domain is DVKVTQSSRYLVKRTGEKVFLECVQDMDHENMFWYRQDPGLGLRLIYFSYDVKMKEKGDIPEGYSVSREKKERFSLILESASTNQTSMYLCASSLRFGTFLYEQYFGPGTRLTVT.

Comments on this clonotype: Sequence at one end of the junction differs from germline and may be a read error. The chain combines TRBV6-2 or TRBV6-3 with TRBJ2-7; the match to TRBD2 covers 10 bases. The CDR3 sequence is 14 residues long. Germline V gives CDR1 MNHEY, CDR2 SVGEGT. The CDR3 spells CASSASGGAVEQCF. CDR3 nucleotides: TGTGCCAGCAGCGCCAGCGGGGGGGCCGTCGAGCAGTGCTTC.